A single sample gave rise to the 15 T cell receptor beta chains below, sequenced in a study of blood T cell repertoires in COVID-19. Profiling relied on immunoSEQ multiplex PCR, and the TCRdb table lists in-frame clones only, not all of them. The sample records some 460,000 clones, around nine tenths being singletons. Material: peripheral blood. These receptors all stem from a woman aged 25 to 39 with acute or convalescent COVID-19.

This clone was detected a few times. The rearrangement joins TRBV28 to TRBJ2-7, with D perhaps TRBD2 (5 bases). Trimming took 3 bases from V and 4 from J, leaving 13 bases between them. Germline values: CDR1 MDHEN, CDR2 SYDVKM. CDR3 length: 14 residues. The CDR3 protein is CASSFFEGAYEQYF. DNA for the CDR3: TGTGCCAGCAGTTTTTTTGAGGGCGCATACGAGCAGTACTTC.

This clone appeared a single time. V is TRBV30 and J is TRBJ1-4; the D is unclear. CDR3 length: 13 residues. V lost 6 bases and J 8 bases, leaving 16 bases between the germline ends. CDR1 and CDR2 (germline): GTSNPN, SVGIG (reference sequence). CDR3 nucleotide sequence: TGTGCCTGTGCCCCCGGGGTAAACGAAAAACTGTTTTTT. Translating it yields CACAPGVNEKLFF.

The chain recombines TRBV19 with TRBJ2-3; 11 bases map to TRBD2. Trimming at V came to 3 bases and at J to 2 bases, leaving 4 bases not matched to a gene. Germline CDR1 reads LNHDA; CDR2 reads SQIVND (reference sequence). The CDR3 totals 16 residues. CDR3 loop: CASSMGLAVVTDTQYF. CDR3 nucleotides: TGTGCCAGTAGTATGGGACTAGCGGTGGTCACAGATACGCAGTATTTT.

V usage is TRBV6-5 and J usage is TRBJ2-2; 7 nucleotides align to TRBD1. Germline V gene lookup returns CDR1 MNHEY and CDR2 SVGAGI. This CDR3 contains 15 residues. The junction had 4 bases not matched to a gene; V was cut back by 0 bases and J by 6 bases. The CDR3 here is CASSYSRQGSGELFF. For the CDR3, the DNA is TGTGCCAGCAGTTACTCGAGACAGGGCTCCGGGGAGCTGTTTTTT.

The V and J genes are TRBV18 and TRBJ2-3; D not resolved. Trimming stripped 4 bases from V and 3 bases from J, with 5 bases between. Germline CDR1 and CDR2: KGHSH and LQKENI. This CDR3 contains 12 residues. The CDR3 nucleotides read TGTGCCAGCTCACTCTTGACAGATACGCAGTATTTT. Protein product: CASSLLTDTQYF.

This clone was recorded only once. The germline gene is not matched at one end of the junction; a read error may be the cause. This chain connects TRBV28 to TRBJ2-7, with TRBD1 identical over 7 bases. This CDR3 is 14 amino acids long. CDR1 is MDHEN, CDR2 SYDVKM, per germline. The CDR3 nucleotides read TGTGCCAGCCGTTTTGGGACAGACTCCTACGAGCAGTACTTC. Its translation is CASRFGTDSYEQYF.

The CDR3, as DNA: TGTGCCAGCAGCGTAGCTCCTAGATTGGCCACCGGGGAGCTGTTTTTT. Protein product: CASSVAPRLATGELFF. The rearrangement joins TRBV9 to TRBJ2-2; the D is unclear. Looked up from germline, CDR1 is SGDLS and CDR2 is YYNGEE. CDR3 length equals 16 residues. Trimming took off 0 bases at V and 4 bases at J, with 13 bases between the two ends.

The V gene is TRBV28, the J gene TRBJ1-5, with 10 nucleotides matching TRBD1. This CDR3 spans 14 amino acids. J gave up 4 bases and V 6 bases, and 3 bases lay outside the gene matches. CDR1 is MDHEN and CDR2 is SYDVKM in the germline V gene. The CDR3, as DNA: TGTGCCAGCAGGACAGGGGGCGCAAATCAGCCCCAGCATTTT. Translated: CASRTGGANQPQHF.

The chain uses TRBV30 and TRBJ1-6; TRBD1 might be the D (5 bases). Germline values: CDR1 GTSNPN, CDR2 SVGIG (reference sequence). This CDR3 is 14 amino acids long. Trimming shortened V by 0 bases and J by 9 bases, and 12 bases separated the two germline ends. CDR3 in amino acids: CAWSVQGVGSPLHF. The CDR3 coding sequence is TGTGCCTGGAGTGTACAAGGGGTAGGTTCACCCCTCCACTTT.

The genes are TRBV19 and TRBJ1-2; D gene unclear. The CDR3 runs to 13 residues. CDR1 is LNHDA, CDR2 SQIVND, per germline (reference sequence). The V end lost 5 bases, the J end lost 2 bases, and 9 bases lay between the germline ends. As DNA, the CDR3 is TGTGCCAGTAGTTTACAGTCAAACTATGGCTACACCTTC. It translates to CASSLQSNYGYTF.

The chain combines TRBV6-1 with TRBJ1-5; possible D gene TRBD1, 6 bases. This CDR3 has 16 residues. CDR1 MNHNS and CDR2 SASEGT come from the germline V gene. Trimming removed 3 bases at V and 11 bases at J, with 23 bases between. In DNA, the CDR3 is TGTGCCAGCAGTGAGGGCAGACAGACAGGTTTAGGGTCCCAGCATTTT. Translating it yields CASSEGRQTGLGSQHF.

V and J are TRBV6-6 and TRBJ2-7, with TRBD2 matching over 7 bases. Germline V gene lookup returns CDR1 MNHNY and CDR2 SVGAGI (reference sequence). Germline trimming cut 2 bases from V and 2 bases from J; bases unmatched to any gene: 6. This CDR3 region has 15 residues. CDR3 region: CASSYPRGTTYEQYF. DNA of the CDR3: TGTGCCAGCAGTTACCCGCGGGGGACTACCTACGAGCAGTACTTC.

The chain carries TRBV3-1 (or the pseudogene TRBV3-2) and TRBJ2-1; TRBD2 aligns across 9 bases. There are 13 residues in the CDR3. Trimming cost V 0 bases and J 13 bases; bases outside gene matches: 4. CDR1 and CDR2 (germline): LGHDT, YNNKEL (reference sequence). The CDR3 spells CASSQDRGTSQFF. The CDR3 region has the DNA TGTGCCAGCAGCCAAGATCGGGGGACTAGCCAGTTCTTC.

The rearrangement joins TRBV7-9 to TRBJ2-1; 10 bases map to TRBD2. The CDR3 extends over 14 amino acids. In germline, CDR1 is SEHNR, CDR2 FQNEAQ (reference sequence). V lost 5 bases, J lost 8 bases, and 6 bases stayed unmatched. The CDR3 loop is CASSPPLAGDEQFF. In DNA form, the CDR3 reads TGTGCCAGCAGCCCACCCCTAGCGGGGGATGAGCAGTTCTTC.

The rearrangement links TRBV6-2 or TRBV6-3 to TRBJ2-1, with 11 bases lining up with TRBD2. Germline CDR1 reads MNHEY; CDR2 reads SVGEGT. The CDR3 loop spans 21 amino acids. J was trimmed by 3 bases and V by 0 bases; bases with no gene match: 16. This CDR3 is CASSYSRGGTSGAFYYNEQFF. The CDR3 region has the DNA TGTGCCAGCAGTTACTCGAGAGGTGGGACTAGCGGCGCCTTTTACTACAATGAGCAGTTCTTC.